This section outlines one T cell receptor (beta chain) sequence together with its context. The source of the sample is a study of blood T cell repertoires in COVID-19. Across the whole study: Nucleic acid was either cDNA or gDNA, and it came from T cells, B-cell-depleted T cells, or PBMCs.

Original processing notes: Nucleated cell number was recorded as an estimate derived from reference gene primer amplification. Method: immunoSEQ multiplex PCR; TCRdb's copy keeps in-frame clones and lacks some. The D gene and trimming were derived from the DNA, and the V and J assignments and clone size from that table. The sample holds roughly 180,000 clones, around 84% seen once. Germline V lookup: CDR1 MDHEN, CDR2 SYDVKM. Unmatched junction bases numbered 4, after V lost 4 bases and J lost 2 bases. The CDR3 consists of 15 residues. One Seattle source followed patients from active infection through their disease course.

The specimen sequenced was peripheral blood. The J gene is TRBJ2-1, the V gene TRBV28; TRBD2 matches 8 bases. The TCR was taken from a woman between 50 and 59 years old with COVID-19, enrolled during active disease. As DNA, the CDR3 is TGTGCCAGCAGTTCCGCGGGGGGTCCCTACAATGAGCAGTTCTTC. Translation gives CASSSAGGPYNEQFF. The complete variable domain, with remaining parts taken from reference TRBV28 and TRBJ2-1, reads DVKVTQSSRYLVKRTGEKVFLECVQDMDHENMFWYRQDPGLGLRLIYFSYDVKMKEKGDIPEGYSVSREKKERFSLILESASTNQTSMYLCASSSAGGPYNEQFFGPGTRLTVL.